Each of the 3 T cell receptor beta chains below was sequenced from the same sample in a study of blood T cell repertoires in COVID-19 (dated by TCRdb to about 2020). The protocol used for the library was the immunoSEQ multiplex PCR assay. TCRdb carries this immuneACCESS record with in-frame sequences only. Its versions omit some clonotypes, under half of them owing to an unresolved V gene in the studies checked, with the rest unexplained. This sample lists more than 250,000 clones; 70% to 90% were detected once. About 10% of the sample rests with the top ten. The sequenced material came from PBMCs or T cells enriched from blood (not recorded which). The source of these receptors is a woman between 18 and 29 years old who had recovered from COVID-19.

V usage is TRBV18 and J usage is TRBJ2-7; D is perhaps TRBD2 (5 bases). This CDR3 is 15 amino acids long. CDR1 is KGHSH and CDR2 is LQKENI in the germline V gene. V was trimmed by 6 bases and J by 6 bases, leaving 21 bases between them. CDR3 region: CASSRANGIGREQYF. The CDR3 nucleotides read TGTGCCAGCTCGCGGGCTAACGGGATAGGGCGCGAGCAGTACTTC.

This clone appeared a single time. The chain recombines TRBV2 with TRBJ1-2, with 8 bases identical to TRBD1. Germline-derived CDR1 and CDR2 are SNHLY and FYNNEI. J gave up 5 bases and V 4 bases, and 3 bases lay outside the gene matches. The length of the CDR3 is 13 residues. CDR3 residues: CASSGQGKYGYTF. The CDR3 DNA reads TGTGCCAGCAGTGGACAGGGGAAGTATGGCTACACCTTC.

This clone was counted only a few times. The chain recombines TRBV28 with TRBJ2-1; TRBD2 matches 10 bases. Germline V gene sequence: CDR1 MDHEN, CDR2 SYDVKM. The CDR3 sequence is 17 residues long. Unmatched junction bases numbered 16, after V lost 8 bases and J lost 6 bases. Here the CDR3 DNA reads TGTGCCAGCGGTACCCGGGCTAGCGGGAGATCCCTCAATGAGCAGTTCTTC. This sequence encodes CASGTRASGRSLNEQFF.